This T cell receptor (beta chain) was identified during a study of T cell responses to AZD1222 COVID-19 vaccine. Whole-study results and caveats: Seropositive at baseline were only a handful of AZD1222 recipients. Spike was spanned by vaccine-associated CD4 TCRs, with dominance at 160-218 and 743-854. Clonal diversity may have been underestimated, and the donors were mostly white British, with more females than males.

With respect to this clone: Its cognate antigen is unknown.

CDR1 is SGHVS, CDR2 FQNEAQ, per germline. The CDR3 is made up of 15 amino acids. Trimming removed 3 bases from V and 4 bases from J; junction bases left unmatched: 3. Second-dose intervals near 4 or 12 weeks were combined. Here immunoSEQ multiplex PCR was the method, and the copy in TCRdb shows in-frame clones only, minus some. The sample holds 75,000 to 90,000 clones, roughly 85% seen once. This TCR came from an adult who received the AZD1222 COVID-19 vaccine. This chain uses TRBV7-8 with TRBJ1-6, with TRBD1 matching 7 bases. The sequenced sample was peripheral blood, obtained 28 days after the second AZD1222 dose. The CDR3 bases are TGTGCCAGCAGCTTTGAGACAGGGTATAATTCACCCCTCCACTTT. Amino acid sequence: CASSFETGYNSPLHF.